A selection of T cell receptor beta chains follows, all from one sample in a study of T-cell reconstitution after alpha-beta-depleted transplantation in children. A single record per CDR3 protein comes from TCRdb applying MiXCR to the PCR reads. Of 450,000 to 550,000 distinct CDR3 sequences listed, around 10% are singletons. The sample here was PBMCs, mostly from graft donor cells, taken 180 days after TCRalphabeta/CD19-depleted stem cell transplant. These receptors came from a female patient aged 2 to 10 who had a stem cell transplant for aplastic anemia, so the T cells may come from the graft donor. Both conserved end residues are part of each CDR3. Each record gives: clone size, J gene, V gene, CDR3 protein. Expanded clones get a size class; other rows say once, few or many, or leave the size out.

>few|TRBJ1-2|TRBV12-3/TRBV12-4
CASGSIGYTF
>once|TRBJ2-7|TRBV18
CASSPPGLPYEQYF
>few|TRBJ2-3|TRBV29-1
CSLIPPTGGQTDTQYF
>few|TRBJ2-7|TRBV28
CASSSPGTGAHEQYF
>.|TRBJ1-3|TRBV11-2
CASSPRDRVSGNTIYF
>few|TRBJ2-3|TRBV28
CASSLRAGPGGTDTQYF
>.|TRBJ2-3|TRBV7-2
CASSPRSGGSTDTQYF
>many|TRBJ1-5|TRBV15
CATGRQGLRHQHF
>.|TRBJ1-2|TRBV7-9
CASSQKDGNYGYTF
>few|TRBJ1-5|TRBV7-9
CASSLEGGYYQPQHF
>.|TRBJ2-1|TRBV28
CASSYGQVYNEQFF
>.|TRBJ2-5|TRBV29-1
CSVRGGQETQYF
>few|TRBJ2-1|TRBV6-2/TRBV6-3
CASSRPGLYNEQFF
>few|TRBJ2-1|TRBV15
CATSGGLAGPFSSSYNEQFF
>few|TRBJ2-4|TRBV7-8
CASSLGHGVGQYF
>few|TRBJ2-4|TRBV11-2
CASSPLRGGGAKNIQYF
>many|TRBJ2-1|TRBV19
CASSITGEGRGQFF
>few|TRBJ1-3|TRBV19
CASSTNGNSGNTIYF